This TCR beta chain was captured by sequencing in a study of blood T cells in healthy people across ages. Through a sample-barcoded 5' primer and a J-beta primer mix, a second PCR was run for about 6 to 11 cycles. TCRdb reprocessed the 5' RACE reads via MiXCR and lists one record per CDR3 protein. The sample lists about 570,000 distinct CDR3 sequences; approximately 30% were seen once. In its sample, this clonotype was seen once. Material for sequencing was blood. This clonotype originated in a woman in her 70s in good health.

CDR3: CASRTVLDTQYF. The CDR3 nucleotides are TGTGCCAGCAGAACGGTGTTAGATACGCAGTATTTT. J is TRBJ2-3 and V is TRBV6-2 or TRBV6-3; D remains unclear. Trimming took 6 bases from V and 5 from J, leaving 9 bases between them. The CDR3 contains 12 residues. CDR1 MNHEY and CDR2 SVGEGT come from the germline V gene.